This section outlines one T cell receptor (beta chain) sequence together with its context. Clones were read by immunoSEQ multiplex PCR, and TCRdb kept only the in-frame ones, dropping some. The data hold tens of thousands of clones, with about 97% observed a single time. The data were obtained in a study of siplizumab effects on memory and regulatory T cells. The TCR was taken from a human donor in good health. The sequenced material came from naive CD8+ T cells sorted from blood.

CDR3 sequence reads: CASRESYEQYF. The CDR3 coding sequence is TGTGCCAGCAGGGAATCCTACGAGCAGTACTTC. The chain joins TRBV6-1 to TRBJ2-7; no definite D call. The CDR3 extends over 11 amino acids. V gave up 6 bases and J gave up 1 base, with 4 bases separating them. CDR1 is MNHNS and CDR2 is SASEGT in the germline V gene.